This note documents a single T cell receptor (beta chain) sequence. Antigen specificity is unknown. This entry is derived from a study of cytomegalovirus exposure and HLA in healthy donors. Whole-study context: Drawn from HLA-typed donors, about 85 million unique TCRs were held in an early data release.

Overall study findings and caveats: CMV serostatus was the only immune exposure information that was available. Rarity held for most TCR sequences, but there were some public TCRs that occurred in many donors.

Researchers ran the PCR with 60 Vbeta and 13 Jbeta primers. TCRdb keeps only in-frame clones here, not all; method: immunoSEQ multiplex PCR. The sample yields 100,000 to 150,000 clones, around 77% seen once. The germline V gene has CDR1 SGHRS and CDR2 YFSETQ. There are 14 residues in the CDR3. V gave up 1 base and J gave up 4 bases, with 11 bases separating them. The V and J genes are TRBV5-1 and TRBJ2-5, with D tentatively TRBD2 (5 bases). The receptor was isolated from a human donor in good health. The specimen sequenced was PBMCs. The chain's CDR3 is CASSLSGNGETQYF. In DNA, the CDR3 is TGCGCCAGCAGCTTGTCGGGGAATGGAGAGACCCAGTACTTC. The whole variable domain, filled in from reference TRBV5-1 and TRBJ2-5, reads KAGVTQTPRYLIKTRGQQVTLSCSPISGHRSVSWYQQTPGQGLQFLFEYFSETQRNKGNFPGRFSGRQFSNSRSEMNVSTLELGDSALYLCASSLSGNGETQYFGPGTRLLVL.